This entry concerns a single T cell receptor (beta chain). Per germline, CDR1 SGHRS and CDR2 YFSETQ. This CDR3 has 15 amino acids. Trimming pared 0 bases from V and 0 bases from J, leaving 7 bases between. This entry comes from a study of blood T cell repertoires in COVID-19. Study background: The study drew acute and convalescent COVID-19 samples from the United States, Italy and Spain. Sources were T cells, B-cell-depleted T cells, or PBMCs; the material itself was cDNA or gDNA.

Per the original methods: Amplification of reference gene primers provided the estimated nucleated cell counts. Data came from immunoSEQ multiplex PCR; TCRdb stores just in-frame clones and leaves some out. The V and J calls and clone size come from that table; D and trimming were worked out from the DNA. Counted here are 50,000 to 60,000 clones, 65% to 90% occurring once; the ten biggest clones make up about 12%. The chain combines TRBV5-1 with TRBJ1-3; D gene ambiguous. Sequenced sample: peripheral blood. The clonotype comes from a human donor in a cohort sampled during active COVID-19. CDR3 loop: CASSLGLISGNTIYF. CDR3 DNA: TGCGCCAGCAGCTTGGGTCTAATCTCTGGAAACACCATATATTTT.